The clone carrying this TCR beta chain was seen many times. The CDR3 is 11 amino acids. Germline V gene sequence: CDR1 DFQATT, CDR2 SNEGSKA (reference sequence). These data come from a study of T cells in Graves' hyperthyroidism and ophthalmopathy. RNA transcripts served as the template for amplifying TCR beta CDR3 regions. First-round RT-PCR targeting the TCR CDR3 was performed with the HTBI primer set. TCRdb processed the multiplex PCR reads anew with MiXCR; each CDR3 protein has one entry. The sample consists of around 36,000 distinct CDR3 sequences, 52% of them appearing once. The TCR sequence derives from a middle-aged man with Graves' ophthalmopathy. The sample consisted of blood. The V and J genes are TRBV20-1 and TRBJ1-5, with 8 bases fitting TRBD1. The CDR3 coding sequence is TGCAAGGGACAGGGCAATCAGCCCCAGCATTTT. Its protein is CKGQGNQPQHF.